Listed below are T cell receptor beta chains from one sample, sequenced in a study of CD8+CD57+ T cells in acquired aplastic anemia. Each CDR3 protein gets one entry after TCRdb re-called the reads with MiXCR. The sample lists some 170,000 distinct CDR3 sequences; about 64% were seen once. Sequences were obtained from sorted CD4+, CD8+, or CD8+CD57+ T cells (not recorded which) from PBMCs. All receptors derive from a human donor with aplastic anemia. CDR3s include the opening cysteine and the closing phenylalanine or tryptophan. D genes are given only for firm matches.

TRBV10-1,-,CASSDRGAADTQYF
TRBV7-9,TRBD2,CASSPGTSGGNEQFF
TRBV7-3,-,CASSLESSGANVLTF
TRBV7-4,TRBD2,CASSFLGLGLNEQFF
TRBV12-3/TRBV12-4,-,CASSPDRGVETQYF
TRBV2,-,CASTGDTDTQYF
TRBV24-1,TRBD1,CATSDADRDGYNEQFF
TRBV29-1,TRBD1,CSVGGQGNQPQHF
TRBV5-5,TRBD2,CASIGTSGVSTDMQYF
TRBV19,TRBD2,CASSSRGGTIGELFF
TRBV7-9,-,CASSLDGSEETQYF
TRBV7-6,TRBD1,CASSLEGQGNTGELFF
TRBV2,TRBD1,CASNPGQGGTEAFF
TRBV5-1,TRBD2,CASSLLTSGGNTDTQYF
TRBV20-1,-,CSARPPGDYQPQHF
TRBV19,-,CASRVGWGPSNQPQHF
TRBV5-1,TRBD1,CASSSLGTDNLYNEQFF
TRBV2,-,CASSESAGSLYYEQYF
TRBV6-6,-,CASSYIVTGRDNSPLHF
TRBV15,-,CATSRDLGDSEQLF
TRBV11-2,-,CASSLGQVVSYEQYF
TRBV7-2,-,CASSLFHGIQGTAYGYTF
TRBV5-8,-,CASSLGKEAFF
TRBV7-9,-,CASSSPGVSYNEQFF
TRBV29-1,-,CSVEPGRDPIEAFF
TRBV20-1,TRBD2,CSAPPSASGIAEQYF
TRBV10-3,TRBD1,CAISPPGQFYGYTF
TRBV9,TRBD1,CASSVASQGAGEQYF
TRBV15,TRBD1,CATSRDPGTGRPGELFF
TRBV3-1,TRBD1,CASSQGTAYYGYTF
TRBV25-1,TRBD1,CASRSRGHEQYF
TRBV2,-,CASSKDYYEQYF
TRBV7-9,TRBD2,CASSPTERGDRFTGELFF
TRBV10-3,-,CAVTGGDFYGYTF
TRBV5-8,TRBD1,CASSLTGVSTF
TRBV20-1,-,CSALTTDSSTEKLFF
TRBV7-9,TRBD2,CASSRVGTSGQPYEQYF
TRBV10-3,-,CAISELSRLGNSPLHF
TRBV20-1,-,CSARDFEGGLFDEQYF
TRBV7-8,TRBD2,CASSLGGGTETQYF
TRBV2,TRBD1,CASSEGGDRENTEAFF
TRBV4-2,-,CASSHPSVKEQYF
TRBV7-9,-,CASSRILGLSYEQYF
TRBV20-1,TRBD2,CSAQGTTYNEQFF
TRBV25-1,-,CASSEYVRGRDTEAFF
TRBV5-1,-,CASSLITGIDEQFF
TRBV7-3,TRBD1,CASSLSLRGRQETQYF
TRBV5-8,-,CASSYGTGRVPSEAFF
TRBV29-1,-,CSVEGLIRYEQFF